A single sample gave rise to the 30 T cell receptor beta chains below, sequenced in a study of T cells in localized non-small cell lung cancer. Method: immunoSEQ multiplex PCR; TCRdb's copy keeps in-frame clones and lacks some. Of under 30,000 clones in the sample, nearly 90% were seen once. Sequences were derived from peripheral blood, sampled before any cancer treatment. The receptors were sampled from a woman between 35 and 75 years old with stage I lung adenocarcinoma.

The gene calls are TRBV6-5 and TRBJ1-5; a weak D match, TRBD1 (5 bases). This CDR3 has 15 residues. In germline, CDR1 is MNHEY, CDR2 SVGAGI. Trimming removed 0 bases from V and 4 bases from J, with 10 bases in between. The CDR3 coding sequence is TGTGCCAGCAGTTACTCGGCGGCAGGGAATCAGCCCCAGCATTTT. Its translation: CASSYSAAGNQPQHF.

This clone was seen more than once but under ten times. The gene calls are TRBV7-9 and TRBJ2-2; D tentatively reads TRBD1 or TRBD2 (5 bases each). V lost 0 bases and J 1 base, leaving 9 bases between the germline ends. This CDR3 comprises 16 residues. CDR1 is SEHNR and CDR2 is FQNEAQ in the germline V gene (reference sequence). CDR3 nucleotides: TGTGCCAGCAGCTTAGCCGGGGCACGGAACACCGGGGAGCTGTTTTTT. Protein product: CASSLAGARNTGELFF.

This chain uses TRBV4-3 with TRBJ1-4; D possibly corresponds to TRBD1 (5 bases). From germline, CDR1 is LGHNA and CDR2 YSLEER. The CDR3 is 14 amino acids. V lost 4 bases to trimming and J lost 4 bases, with 10 bases between them. CDR3 region: CASSPGPRNEKLFF. The CDR3 DNA reads TGCGCCAGCAGCCCGGGGCCGCGTAATGAAAAACTGTTTTTT.

The chain has TRBV11-1 and TRBJ2-5, with TRBD2 as a possible D gene (6 bases). Germline V gives CDR1 SGHAT, CDR2 FQDESV (reference sequence). The CDR3 length is 15 residues. Deletions cut 1 base from V and 4 bases from J, with 13 bases between. CDR3 sequence (DNA): TGTGCCAGCAGCTTAGGAAATGGAGGGGCAGAGACCCAGTACTTC. It codes for CASSLGNGGAETQYF.

V gene TRBV30 combines with J gene TRBJ1-6; D uncertain. The length of the CDR3 is 13 residues. Trimming took 1 base from V and 7 from J, leaving 8 bases between them. Germline V lookup: CDR1 GTSNPN, CDR2 SVGIG (reference sequence). This CDR3 reads CAWSAMGNSPLHF. CDR3 in DNA: TGTGCCTGGAGTGCGATGGGGAATTCACCCCTCCACTTT. The variable domain in full, with the rest retrieved from reference TRBV30 and TRBJ1-6, is SQTIHQWPATLVQPVGSPLSLECTVEGTSNPNLYWYRQAAGRGLQLLFYSVGIGQISSEVPQNLSASRPQDRQFILSSKKLLLSDSGFYLCAWSAMGNSPLHFGNGTRLTVT.

The CDR3 reads CSARGQGNTEAFF. Here the CDR3 DNA reads TGCAGCGCTAGGGGACAGGGGAACACTGAAGCTTTCTTT. This chain uses TRBV29-1 with TRBJ1-1, with 9 bases that match TRBD1. Germline V gene sequence: CDR1 SQVTM, CDR2 ANQGSEA. CDR3 length: 13 residues. The V gene end was trimmed by 7 bases and the J gene end by 1 base; junction bases not matched to a gene: 4.

V usage is TRBV10-3 and J usage is TRBJ1-3; 11 bases align to TRBD1. Trimming cost V 10 bases and J 4 bases; bases outside gene matches: 9. This CDR3 has 15 amino acids. The germline CDR1 and CDR2 sequences are ENHRY and SYGVKD. The CDR3 region is CATNPGQGGGNTIYF. CDR3 nucleotide sequence: TGTGCCACGAACCCGGGACAGGGGGGCGGAAACACCATATATTTT.

The rearrangement links TRBV28 to TRBJ2-7; 7 nucleotides agree with TRBD1. CDR3 length: 13 amino acids. V trimming: 6 bases; J trimming: 2 bases; junction bases outside the gene matches: 4. Per germline, CDR1 MDHEN and CDR2 SYDVKM. CDR3 loop: CASRSGGAYEQYF. As DNA, the CDR3 is TGTGCCAGCAGATCAGGGGGAGCCTACGAGCAGTACTTC.

The rearrangement links TRBV7-3 to TRBJ2-7; possible D gene TRBD1, 5 bases. This CDR3 has 15 amino acids. Germline assignment: CDR1 SGHTA and CDR2 FQGTGA. Trimming removed 5 bases from V and 1 base from J, with 15 bases in between. The CDR3 is CASSAVGASSYEQYF. In DNA form, the CDR3 reads TGTGCCAGCAGCGCGGTTGGGGCTTCATCCTACGAGCAGTACTTC.

V and J are TRBV4-1 and TRBJ1-1; 8 bases match TRBD1. The CDR3 is 13 residues long. The V gene's germline CDR1 is MGHRA and CDR2 YSYEKL. V dropped 2 bases and J dropped 9; count of bases not matched to a gene: 5. CDR3 protein: CASSQQGQEKAFF. The DNA of the CDR3 is TGCGCCAGCAGCCAACAGGGACAGGAGAAAGCTTTCTTT.

The chain couples TRBV18 to TRBJ2-3, with TRBD1 as a possible D gene (5 bases). This CDR3 has 18 residues. Trimming shortened V by 4 bases and J by 2 bases, and 22 bases separated the two germline ends. CDR1 and CDR2 (germline): KGHSH, LQKENI. The CDR3 DNA sequence: TGTGCCAGCTCACGGGTCATTCCGGACATTCTTCCCACAGATACGCAGTATTTT. It translates to CASSRVIPDILPTDTQYF. Full variable domain (rest looked up from reference TRBV18 and TRBJ2-3): NAGVMQNPRHLVRRRGQEARLRCSPMKGHSHVYWYRQLPEEGLKFMVYLQKENIIDESGMPKERFSAEFPKEGPSILRIQQVVRGDSAAYFCASSRVIPDILPTDTQYFGPGTRLTVL.

V gene TRBV7-6 combines with J gene TRBJ2-5; perhaps TRBD1 as D (6 bases). Germline V gene data show CDR1 as SGHVS and CDR2 as FNYEAQ. Trimming stripped 5 bases from V and 1 base from J, with 17 bases between. CDR3 length equals 16 residues. CDR3 amino acids: CASSPSHRVSQETQYF. CDR3 nucleotide sequence: TGTGCCAGCAGCCCCTCCCACAGGGTGTCCCAAGAGACCCAGTACTTC.

The chain couples TRBV9 to TRBJ2-3; 9 bases fit TRBD1. The CDR3 is made up of 15 amino acids. With 5 bases clipped from V and 0 bases from J, the junction kept 4 bases outside the gene matches. In germline, CDR1 is SGDLS, CDR2 YYNGEE. CDR3 in amino acids: CASRPGQGSTDTQYF. DNA for the CDR3: TGTGCCAGCAGACCGGGACAGGGTAGCACAGATACGCAGTATTTT.

J is TRBJ1-2 and V is TRBV19; 7 bases fit TRBD1. CDR1 and CDR2 (germline): LNHDA, SQIVND (reference sequence). The CDR3 has 13 amino acids. J was trimmed by 7 bases and V by 10 bases; bases with no gene match: 12. Here the CDR3 reads CATGPRQGSGYTF. The CDR3 nucleotides are TGTGCCACCGGGCCGAGACAGGGTAGTGGCTACACCTTC.

The V gene is TRBV7-3, the J gene TRBJ2-3; no clear D. The V and J ends lost 5 bases and 0 bases respectively, with 9 bases between them. The length of the CDR3 is 14 residues. Germline-derived CDR1 and CDR2 are SGHTA and FQGTGA. The CDR3 DNA sequence: TGTGCCAGCAGCCCCGGGCCAAGCACAGATACGCAGTATTTT. Translation: CASSPGPSTDTQYF.

The chain links TRBV19 to TRBJ2-3; TRBD1 aligns across 8 bases. V shed 6 bases, J shed 3 bases, and the junction held 5 bases outside the gene matches. The CDR3 spans 14 residues. The germline CDR1 and CDR2 sequences are LNHDA and SQIVND (reference sequence). In DNA, the CDR3 is TGTGCCAGTAGCAAAGGACAGGGAACAGATACGCAGTATTTT. It encodes CASSKGQGTDTQYF.

This chain joins TRBV28 and TRBJ1-5; TRBD1 might be the D (6 bases). The V gene lost 6 bases and the J gene lost 5 bases, with 17 bases spanning the gap. The CDR3 totals 15 residues. CDR1 and CDR2 from the germline V gene are MDHEN and SYDVKM. The CDR3 DNA follows: TGTGCCAGCAGGCCCCCAGGGGCCCGATATCAGCCCCAGCATTTT. This gives the protein CASRPPGARYQPQHF.

The rearrangement uses TRBV7-2 and TRBJ2-2; TRBD2 agrees at 9 bases. Germline CDR1 reads SGHTA; CDR2 reads FQGNSA. The V gene end was trimmed by 1 base and the J gene end by 2 bases; junction bases not matched to a gene: 5. The CDR3 loop spans 17 amino acids. The CDR3 DNA reads TGTGCCAGCAGCTTAGAAGGTAGCGGGGGTAACACCGGGGAGCTGTTTTTT. Translation gives CASSLEGSGGNTGELFF.

The chain carries TRBV9 and TRBJ1-5, with D hard to call. The CDR3 runs to 14 residues. V lost 0 bases and J 1 base, leaving 5 bases between the germline ends. CDR1 SGDLS and CDR2 YYNGEE come from the germline V gene. CDR3 sequence: CASSVGQSNQPQHF. The CDR3 DNA follows: TGTGCCAGCAGCGTAGGCCAGAGCAATCAGCCCCAGCATTTT.

The chain has TRBV7-9 and TRBJ2-7; perhaps TRBD1 as D (6 bases). V lost 1 base and J 3 bases, leaving 10 bases between the germline ends. The CDR3 extends over 14 amino acids. CDR1 is SEHNR, CDR2 FQNEAQ, per germline (reference sequence). CDR3 amino acids: CASSLDVGGYEQYF. In DNA form, the CDR3 reads TGTGCCAGCAGCTTAGATGTAGGGGGCTACGAGCAGTACTTC.

The chain employs TRBV28 and TRBJ2-4; possibly TRBD2 for D (6 bases). The length of the CDR3 is 15 residues. CDR1 and CDR2 (germline): MDHEN, SYDVKM. V was trimmed by 3 bases and J by 6 bases, leaving 15 bases between them. The CDR3 spells CASSFLGGWANIQYF. In nucleotides, the CDR3 is TGTGCCAGCAGTTTTTTGGGAGGATGGGCAAACATTCAGTACTTC.

J is TRBJ1-1 and V is TRBV18; 9 positions agree with TRBD1. Germline CDR1 is KGHSH and CDR2 is LQKENI. The CDR3 spans 13 residues. V trimming: 6 bases; J trimming: 6 bases; junction bases outside the gene matches: 5. The CDR3, as DNA: TGTGCCAGCTCTCCGGACAGGGGCCCTGAAGCTTTCTTT. Encoded protein: CASSPDRGPEAFF.

CDR3 protein: CASSDSDSGRNQPQHF. CDR3 DNA: TGCGCCAGCAGTGACTCCGACAGTGGGCGCAATCAGCCCCAGCATTTT. V gene TRBV10-1 combines with J gene TRBJ1-5; possible D gene TRBD1, 5 bases. Germline V gene lookup returns CDR1 WNHNN and CDR2 SYGVQD (reference sequence). V dropped 3 bases and J dropped 2 bases, with 14 bases sitting between them. The CDR3 runs to 16 residues.

In this sample, this clone turned up once. The chain employs TRBV2 and TRBJ2-1; 7 bases fit TRBD2. V lost 4 bases and J lost 6; bases outside the gene matches: 12. The CDR3 contains 16 residues. CDR1 SNHLY and CDR2 FYNNEI come from the germline V gene. The CDR3 protein is CASSGTGISGGNEQFF. In DNA, the CDR3 is TGTGCCAGCAGTGGGACCGGGATCTCGGGGGGCAATGAGCAGTTCTTC.

The rearrangement joins TRBV6-1 to TRBJ1-2, with D perhaps TRBD1 (5 bases). This CDR3 spans 15 amino acids. The V gene's germline CDR1 is MNHNS and CDR2 SASEGT. V lost 1 base and J 2 bases, leaving 11 bases between the germline ends. The CDR3 is CASSEGAGPNYGYTF. The CDR3 DNA reads TGTGCCAGCAGTGAAGGGGCGGGACCCAACTATGGCTACACCTTC.

The chain combines TRBV28 with TRBJ1-2; D gene ambiguous. CDR3 length: 13 residues. Trimming took 5 bases from V and 7 from J, leaving 14 bases between them. Germline V gives CDR1 MDHEN, CDR2 SYDVKM. DNA for the CDR3: TGTGCCAGCAGTCCTCAGGTGGACCTTGGCTACACCTTC. This sequence encodes CASSPQVDLGYTF.

The gene calls are TRBV19 and TRBJ2-3; 7 nucleotides match TRBD2. V trimming: 7 bases; J trimming: 4 bases; junction bases outside the gene matches: 20. CDR1 and CDR2 from the germline V gene are LNHDA and SQIVND (reference sequence). The CDR3 loop spans 18 amino acids. The CDR3 coding sequence is TGTGCCAGTACCTCATCGGACCTGGCCAGCGGGACCGCAGATACGCAGTATTTT. Translation gives CASTSSDLASGTADTQYF.

The chain uses TRBV4-1 and TRBJ2-6; D is possibly TRBD1 (6 bases). CDR1 and CDR2 (germline): MGHRA, YSYEKL. V dropped 4 bases and J dropped 0 bases, with 16 bases sitting between them. The CDR3 extends over 18 amino acids. CDR3 residues: CASSPYPGTPSGANVLTF. DNA for the CDR3: TGCGCCAGCAGCCCCTATCCCGGGACACCCTCTGGGGCCAACGTCCTGACTTTC.

The genes are TRBV5-1 and TRBJ2-3; tentatively, D is TRBD2 (6 bases). The CDR3 is 15 amino acids. V lost 4 bases, J lost 5 bases, and 17 bases lay in between. CDR1 and CDR2 (germline): SGHRS, YFSETQ. The CDR3 loop is CASSPGTSILDTQYF. The CDR3 nucleotides read TGCGCCAGCAGCCCTGGGACTTCCATTCTAGATACGCAGTATTTT.

The V and J genes are TRBV7-3 and TRBJ2-3; possible D gene TRBD2, 6 bases. V gave up 5 bases and J gave up 2 bases, with 14 bases separating them. This CDR3 contains 15 residues. CDR1 is SGHTA and CDR2 is FQGTGA in the germline V gene. CDR3 coding DNA: TGTGCCAGCAGCCCCATGGGAGGATACACAGATACGCAGTATTTT. It translates to CASSPMGGYTDTQYF.